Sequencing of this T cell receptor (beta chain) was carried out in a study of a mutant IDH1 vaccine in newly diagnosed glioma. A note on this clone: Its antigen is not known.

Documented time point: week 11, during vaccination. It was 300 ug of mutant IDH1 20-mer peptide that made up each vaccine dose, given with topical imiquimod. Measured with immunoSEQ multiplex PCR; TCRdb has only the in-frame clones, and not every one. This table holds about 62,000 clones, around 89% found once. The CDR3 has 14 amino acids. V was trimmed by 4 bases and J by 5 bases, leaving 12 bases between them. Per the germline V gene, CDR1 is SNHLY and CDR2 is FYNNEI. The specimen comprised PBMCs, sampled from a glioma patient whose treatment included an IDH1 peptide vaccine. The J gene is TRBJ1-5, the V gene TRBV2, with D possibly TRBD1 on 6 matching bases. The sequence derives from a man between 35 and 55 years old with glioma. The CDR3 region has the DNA TGTGCCAGCAGTGGGACAGTACGGGATCAGCCCCAGCATTTT. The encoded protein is CASSGTVRDQPQHF. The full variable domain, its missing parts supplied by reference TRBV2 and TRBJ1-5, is EPEVTQTPSHQVTQMGQEVILRCVPISNHLYFYWYRQILGQKVEFLVSFYNNEISEKSEIFDDQFSVERPDGSNFTLKIRSTKLEDSAMYFCASSGTVRDQPQHFGDGTRLSIL.